This TCR beta chain comes out of a study of T cell changes during pregnancy in multiple sclerosis. This table comes from immunoSEQ multiplex PCR, and its TCRdb copy is limited to in-frame clones, with some not included. The sample shows 67,000 or so clones, almost 95% of them seen only once. The ends lost 0 bases at V and 1 base at J; junction bases unmatched: 6. The CDR3 totals 18 residues. Germline values: CDR1 LGHNA, CDR2 YSLEER. The material was CD8+ T cells from peripheral blood mononuclear cells, obtained in the third trimester of pregnancy. This sequence was found in a female donor in good health, enrolled as a control in a pregnancy study. J is TRBJ2-3 and V is TRBV4-3, with 11 bases identical to TRBD2. For the CDR3, the DNA is TGCGCCAGCAGCCAAGAGGGACTAGCGGTGGTGGGCACAGATACGCAGTATTTT. Encoded protein: CASSQEGLAVVGTDTQYF.